This TCR beta chain was retrieved from a study of tumor-infiltrating lymphocytes in localized non-small cell lung cancer. Background on the study: The cohort mixed smokers and never-smokers, several histologies, and some post-neoadjuvant-chemotherapy samples. Each patient gave resected tumor and non-adjacent uninvolved lung tissue. The study's findings and limits: Compared with uninvolved lung, tumors showed higher T cell infiltration by TCRbeta sequencing. TCR sequencing covered a subset of patients with enough tissue.

Germline CDR1 reads SGHDT; CDR2 reads YYEEEE. V lost 5 bases to trimming and J lost 0 bases; unmatched junction nucleotides: 8. CDR3 length equals 16 residues. Concerning this clone itself: Antigen unknown.

Profiling relied on immunoSEQ multiplex PCR, and the TCRdb table lists in-frame clones only, not all of them. Of 15,000 to 20,000 clones in the sample, approximately 79% were seen once. The V gene is TRBV5-6, the J gene TRBJ1-1, with 9 nucleotides matching TRBD1. What was sequenced was lung tumor tissue. The TCR comes from a human donor with non-small cell lung cancer. CDR3 DNA: TGTGCCAGCAGTTCCTGGGACAGGGCGCTGAACACTGAAGCTTTCTTT. Protein product: CASSSWDRALNTEAFF.